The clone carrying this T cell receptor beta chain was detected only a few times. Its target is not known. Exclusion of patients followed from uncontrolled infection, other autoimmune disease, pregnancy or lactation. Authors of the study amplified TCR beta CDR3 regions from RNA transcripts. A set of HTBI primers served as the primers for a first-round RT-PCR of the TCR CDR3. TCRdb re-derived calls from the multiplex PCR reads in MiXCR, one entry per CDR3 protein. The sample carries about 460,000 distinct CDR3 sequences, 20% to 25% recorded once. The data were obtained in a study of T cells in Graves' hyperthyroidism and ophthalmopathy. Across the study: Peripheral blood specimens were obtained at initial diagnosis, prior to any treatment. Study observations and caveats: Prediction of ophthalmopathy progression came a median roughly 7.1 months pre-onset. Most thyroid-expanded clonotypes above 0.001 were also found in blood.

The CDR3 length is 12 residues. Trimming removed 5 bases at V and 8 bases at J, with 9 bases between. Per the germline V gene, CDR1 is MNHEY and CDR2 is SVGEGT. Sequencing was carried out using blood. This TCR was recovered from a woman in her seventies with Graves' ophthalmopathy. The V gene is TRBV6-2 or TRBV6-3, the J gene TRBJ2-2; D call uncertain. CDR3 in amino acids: CASSSYVGELFF. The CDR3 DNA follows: TGTGCCAGCAGTAGCTACGTGGGGGAGCTGTTTTTT.